One and the same sample provided the 25 T cell receptor beta chains below, sequenced in a study of blood T cell repertoires in COVID-19. Assay used: immunoSEQ multiplex PCR; TCRdb lists only in-frame clones, some missing. Of around 150,000 clones in the sample, about 93% were seen once. Sequenced sample: peripheral blood. These receptors were collected from a woman between 50 and 59 years old with acute or convalescent COVID-19.

The rearrangement links TRBV6-1 to TRBJ2-7; 8 nucleotides line up with TRBD1. V was clipped by 3 bases and J by 5 bases; unmatched bases: 6. The germline V gene has CDR1 MNHNS and CDR2 SASEGT. CDR3 size: 14 residues. CDR3 region: CASSDVTGGDEQYF. CDR3 bases: TGTGCCAGCAGTGATGTTACAGGGGGAGACGAGCAGTACTTC.

The chain couples TRBV10-3 to TRBJ1-1; weak D call: TRBD1 (5 bases). The CDR3 loop spans 13 amino acids. Trimming stripped 7 bases from V and 3 bases from J, with 12 bases between. Per the germline V gene, CDR1 is ENHRY and CDR2 is SYGVKD. CDR3 protein: CAINPDTYTEAFF. CDR3 nucleotides: TGTGCCATCAATCCGGACACCTACACTGAAGCTTTCTTT.

The chain is built from TRBV10-3 and TRBJ2-5; possible D gene TRBD1, 5 bases. The germline CDR1 and CDR2 sequences are ENHRY and SYGVKD. The V end was cut by 0 bases, the J end by 5 bases, with 19 bases between. This CDR3 is 17 amino acids long. Here the CDR3 DNA reads TGTGCCATCAGTGAGTCGATTCAGGGAAAGATTGGCGAGACCCAGTACTTC. Translation: CAISESIQGKIGETQYF.

The V and J genes are TRBV28 and TRBJ1-5; D may be TRBD1 (5 bases). Deletions cut 6 bases from V and 2 bases from J, with 11 bases between. The CDR3 extends over 14 amino acids. The germline CDR1 and CDR2 sequences are MDHEN and SYDVKM. CDR3: CASSPDRGNQPQHF. DNA of the CDR3: TGTGCCAGCAGCCCTGACAGAGGCAATCAGCCCCAGCATTTT.

The gene calls are TRBV11-2 and TRBJ2-3, with D perhaps TRBD2 (7 bases). The CDR3 is 15 amino acids. Trimming took 9 bases from V and 7 from J, leaving 23 bases between them. CDR1 is SGHAT, CDR2 FQNNGV, per germline. CDR3 nucleotide sequence: TGTGCCAGTATCGGGGGGCCCGCGACGGCATATACGCAGTATTTT. Translation gives CASIGGPATAYTQYF.

The genes are TRBV7-8 and TRBJ1-1; possible D gene TRBD1, 6 bases. This CDR3 has 15 amino acids. Germline CDR1 reads SGHVS; CDR2 reads FQNEAQ. V dropped 4 bases and J dropped 3 bases, with 15 bases sitting between them. Here the CDR3 DNA reads TGTGCCAGCAGCTCCCTAGGGGGTTGGGACACTGAAGCTTTCTTT. It encodes CASSSLGGWDTEAFF.

The chain employs TRBV6-4 and TRBJ1-2; 9 bases are a match to TRBD1. Germline V gene data show CDR1 as MRHNA and CDR2 as SNTAGT. This CDR3 is 13 amino acids long. With 2 bases clipped from V and 8 bases from J, the junction kept 3 bases outside the gene matches. The CDR3 DNA follows: TGTGCCAGCAGTGACCTGACAGGGGGAGGCTACACCTTC. It translates to CASSDLTGGGYTF.

The genes are TRBV6-6 and TRBJ2-1, with TRBD2 matching 9 bases. Trimming took 2 bases from V and 6 from J; bases not matched to a gene: 5. The CDR3 is 15 amino acids. In germline, CDR1 is MNHNY, CDR2 SVGAGI (reference sequence). The CDR3 loop reads CASSYRREGLNEQFF. Here the CDR3 DNA reads TGTGCCAGCAGTTACAGGCGGGAGGGCCTCAATGAGCAGTTCTTC.

This rearrangement joins TRBV3-1 (or the pseudogene TRBV3-2) to TRBJ1-1, with D hard to call. V was trimmed by 3 bases and J by 0 bases, leaving 8 bases between them. This CDR3 has 14 amino acids. CDR1 is LGHDT, CDR2 YNNKEL, per germline (reference sequence). The CDR3 coding sequence is TGTGCCAGCAGCCATCTACAGCTGAACACTGAAGCTTTCTTT. It is translated as CASSHLQLNTEAFF.

The chain carries TRBV9 and TRBJ2-7; 9 bases match TRBD1. CDR1 and CDR2 from the germline V gene are SGDLS and YYNGEE. Unmatched junction bases numbered 7, after V lost 0 bases and J lost 6 bases. The CDR3 totals 15 residues. DNA for the CDR3: TGTGCCAGCAGCGTAGTCGGACAGGGGTCGGGCGAGCAGTACTTC. This sequence encodes CASSVVGQGSGEQYF.

This clone showed up just once. The genes are TRBV28 and TRBJ2-7; the D is unclear. CDR3 length: 15 residues. Germline assignment: CDR1 MDHEN and CDR2 SYDVKM. V was trimmed by 4 bases and J by 2 bases, leaving 15 bases between them. CDR3 bases: TGTGCCAGCAGTTCCACACGGAACTATCCCTACGAGCAGTACTTC. Translating gives CASSSTRNYPYEQYF.

The V gene is TRBV7-8, the J gene TRBJ2-1, with 8 bases matching TRBD2. Looked up from germline, CDR1 is SGHVS and CDR2 is FQNEAQ. The J segment lost 8 bases and the V segment lost 1 base, leaving 10 bases of the junction unmatched. The CDR3 contains 16 residues. The CDR3 loop reads CASSLVYGGRRDEQFF. The CDR3 nucleotides are TGTGCCAGCAGCTTAGTCTACGGCGGGAGGAGAGATGAGCAGTTCTTC.

The J gene is TRBJ1-4, the V gene TRBV4-3; 8 nucleotides line up with TRBD1. V trimming: 1 base; J trimming: 5 bases; junction bases outside the gene matches: 9. The CDR3 has 17 amino acids. Germline loops: CDR1 LGHNA, CDR2 YSLEER. The CDR3 is CASSQGISGTGNEKLFF. The CDR3 DNA reads as TGCGCCAGCAGCCAAGGCATCTCCGGGACAGGAAATGAAAAACTGTTTTTT.

This chain links TRBV7-9 with TRBJ2-1; D is perhaps TRBD2 (6 bases). The germline V gene encodes CDR1 SEHNR and CDR2 FQNEAQ (reference sequence). Trimming stripped 6 bases from V and 5 bases from J, with 11 bases between. There are 13 residues in the CDR3. CDR3 nucleotides: TGTGCCAGCAGACGAGCTAGCGACAATGAGCAGTTCTTC. This translates into CASRRASDNEQFF.

The rearrangement joins TRBV11-2 to TRBJ1-6; D possibly corresponds to TRBD1 (6 bases). CDR3 length: 16 amino acids. Trimming took 1 base from V and 7 from J, leaving 14 bases between them. Germline-derived CDR1 and CDR2 are SGHAT and FQNNGV. Here the CDR3 reads CASSLVVGGANSPLHF. The CDR3 DNA reads TGTGCCAGCAGCTTAGTCGTCGGGGGGGCCAATTCACCCCTCCACTTT.

This rearrangement joins TRBV6-4 to TRBJ2-5; TRBD2 aligns across 7 bases. The CDR3 is 15 residues long. Germline CDR1 is MRHNA and CDR2 is SNTAGT. V was clipped by 5 bases and J by 0 bases; unmatched bases: 6. The CDR3 nucleotides read TGTGCCAGCAGTATCGGACTAGGCCACCAAGAGACCCAGTACTTC. This gives the protein CASSIGLGHQETQYF.

The chain combines TRBV6-2 or TRBV6-3 with TRBJ1-5; D is possibly TRBD1 (6 bases). Germline V lookup: CDR1 MNHEY, CDR2 SVGEGT. Trimming left V 2 bases short and J 4 bases short, with 18 bases between. The CDR3 is 17 amino acids. CDR3 in amino acids: CASSYMGGGNGNQPQHF. Written as DNA, the CDR3 is TGTGCCAGCAGTTACATGGGCGGGGGCAACGGGAATCAGCCCCAGCATTTT.

The gene calls are TRBV3-1 (or the pseudogene TRBV3-2) and TRBJ1-4; D may be TRBD1 (5 bases). CDR1 and CDR2 (germline): LGHDT, YNNKEL (reference sequence). V gave up 0 bases and J gave up 4 bases, with 12 bases separating them. The CDR3 totals 16 residues. The CDR3 loop is CASSQDTTEDNEKLFF. CDR3 DNA sequence: TGTGCCAGCAGCCAAGATACGACAGAAGATAATGAAAAACTGTTTTTT.

The rearrangement joins TRBV14 to TRBJ1-1, with D possibly TRBD1 on 6 matching bases. The germline gives CDR1 SGHDN, CDR2 FVKESK. With 1 base removed from V and 1 base from J, the gap between germline ends came to 10 bases. CDR3 length: 15 amino acids. The CDR3 coding sequence is TGTGCCAGCAGCCAAGGTCAACAGGGGAACACTGAAGCTTTCTTT. Translating gives CASSQGQQGNTEAFF.

This rearrangement joins TRBV2 to TRBJ1-4; the match to TRBD1 covers 8 bases. This CDR3 contains 11 residues. Germline V gives CDR1 SNHLY, CDR2 FYNNEI. V was clipped by 7 bases and J by 14 bases; unmatched bases: 6. The chain's CDR3 is CASIRRDRLFF. Written as DNA, the CDR3 is TGTGCCAGCATCCGCCGGGACAGGCTGTTTTTT.

On this clone itself: The sample holds other DNA sequences that translate to the same CDR3. CDR3 coding DNA: TGCAGTGCCCGGCAGGGAAACGAGCAGTACTTC. Protein product: CSARQGNEQYF. The chain combines TRBV20-1 with TRBJ2-7; weak D call: TRBD1 (5 bases). Germline CDR1 DFQATT, CDR2 SNEGSKA (reference sequence). The CDR3 has 11 residues. Trimming removed 6 bases at V and 5 bases at J, with 11 bases between.

The rearrangement links TRBV7-9 to TRBJ2-7; D perhaps matches TRBD1 (6 bases). The CDR3 totals 14 residues. Germline V lookup: CDR1 SEHNR, CDR2 FQNEAQ (reference sequence). V lost 1 base to trimming and J lost 6 bases, with 13 bases between them. DNA for the CDR3: TGTGCCAGCAGCTTAGACGAGACAGGTCTCGAGCAGTACTTC. It translates to CASSLDETGLEQYF.

This clone has only a few counts. The V gene is TRBV5-1, the J gene TRBJ1-4, with 7 bases identical to TRBD1. Germline V CDR1 and CDR2: SGHRS, YFSETQ. The ends lost 0 bases at V and 8 bases at J; junction bases unmatched: 4. CDR3 size: 14 residues. The CDR3 spells CASSLDRGYEKLFF. The DNA of the CDR3 is TGCGCCAGCAGCTTGGACAGGGGCTACGAAAAACTGTTTTTT.

CDR3: CASGRTGELFF. The CDR3 DNA reads as TGTGCCAGCGGGAGAACCGGGGAGCTGTTTTTT. The chain joins TRBV3-1 (or the pseudogene TRBV3-2) to TRBJ2-2; weak D call: TRBD2 (5 bases). Trimming stripped 8 bases from V and 5 bases from J, with 6 bases between. CDR1 LGHDT and CDR2 YNNKEL come from the germline V gene (reference sequence). CDR3 length: 11 residues.

The chain recombines TRBV6-5 with TRBJ1-5; D ambiguous. Germline V gives CDR1 MNHEY, CDR2 SVGAGI. Between the trimmed V and J ends, which lost 6 bases and 0 bases, there was a span of 12 bases. The length of the CDR3 is 15 residues. The CDR3 loop reads CASRKDSYSNQPQHF. The CDR3 DNA reads TGTGCCAGCAGAAAGGACTCTTATAGCAATCAGCCCCAGCATTTT.